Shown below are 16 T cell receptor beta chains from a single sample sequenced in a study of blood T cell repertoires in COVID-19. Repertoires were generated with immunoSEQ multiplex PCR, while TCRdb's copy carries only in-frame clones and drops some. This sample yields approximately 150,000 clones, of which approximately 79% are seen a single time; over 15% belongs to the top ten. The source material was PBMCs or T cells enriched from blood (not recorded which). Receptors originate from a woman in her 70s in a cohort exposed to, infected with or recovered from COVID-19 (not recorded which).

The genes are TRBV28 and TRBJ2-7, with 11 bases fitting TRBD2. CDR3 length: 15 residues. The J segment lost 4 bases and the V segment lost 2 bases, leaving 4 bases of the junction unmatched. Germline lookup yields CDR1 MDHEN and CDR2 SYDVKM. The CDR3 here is CASSLVASGRYEQYF. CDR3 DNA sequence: TGTGCCAGCAGTTTAGTAGCTAGCGGGAGGTACGAGCAGTACTTC.

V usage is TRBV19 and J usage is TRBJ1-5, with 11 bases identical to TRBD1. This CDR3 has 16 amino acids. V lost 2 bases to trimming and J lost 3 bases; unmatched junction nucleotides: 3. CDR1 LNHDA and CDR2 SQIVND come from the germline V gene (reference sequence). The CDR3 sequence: CASSIWTGGFNQPQHF. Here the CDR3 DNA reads TGTGCCAGTAGTATATGGACAGGGGGCTTCAATCAGCCCCAGCATTTT.

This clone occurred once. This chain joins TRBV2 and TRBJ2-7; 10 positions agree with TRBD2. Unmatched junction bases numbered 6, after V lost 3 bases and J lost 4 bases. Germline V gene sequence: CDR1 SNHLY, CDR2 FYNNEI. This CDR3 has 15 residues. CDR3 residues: CASSEIGLAAYEQYF. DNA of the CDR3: TGTGCCAGCAGTGAGATAGGACTAGCGGCATACGAGCAGTACTTC.

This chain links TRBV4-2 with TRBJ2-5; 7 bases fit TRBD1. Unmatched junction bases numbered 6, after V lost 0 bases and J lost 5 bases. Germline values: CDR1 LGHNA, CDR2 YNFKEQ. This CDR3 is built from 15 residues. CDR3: CASSQDRQGEETQYF. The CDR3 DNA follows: TGTGCCAGCAGCCAAGATCGGCAGGGGGAGGAGACCCAGTACTTC.

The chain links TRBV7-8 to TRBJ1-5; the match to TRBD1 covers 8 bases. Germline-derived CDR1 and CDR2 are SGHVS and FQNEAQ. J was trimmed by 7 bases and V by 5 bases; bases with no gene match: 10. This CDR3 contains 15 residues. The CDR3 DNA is TGTGCCAGCAGCCCACAGGGGGGCGATAAACAGCCCCAGCATTTT. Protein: CASSPQGGDKQPQHF.

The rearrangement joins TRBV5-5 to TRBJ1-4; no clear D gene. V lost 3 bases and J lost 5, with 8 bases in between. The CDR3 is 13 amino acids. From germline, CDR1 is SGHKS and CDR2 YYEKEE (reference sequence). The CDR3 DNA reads TGTGCCAGCAGCTACAGTCTAAATGAAAAACTGTTTTTT. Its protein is CASSYSLNEKLFF. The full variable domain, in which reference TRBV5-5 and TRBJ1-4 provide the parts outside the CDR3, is DAGVTQSPTHLIKTRGQQVTLRCSPISGHKSVSWYQQVLGQGPQFIFQYYEKEERGRGNFPDRFSARQFPNYSSELNVNALLLGDSALYLCASSYSLNEKLFFGSGTQLSVL.

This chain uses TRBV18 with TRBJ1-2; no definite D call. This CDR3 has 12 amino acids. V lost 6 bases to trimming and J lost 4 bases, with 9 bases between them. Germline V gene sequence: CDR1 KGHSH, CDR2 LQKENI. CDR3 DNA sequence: TGTGCCAGCTCGTCCGAGGTCTATGGCTACACCTTC. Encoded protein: CASSSEVYGYTF.

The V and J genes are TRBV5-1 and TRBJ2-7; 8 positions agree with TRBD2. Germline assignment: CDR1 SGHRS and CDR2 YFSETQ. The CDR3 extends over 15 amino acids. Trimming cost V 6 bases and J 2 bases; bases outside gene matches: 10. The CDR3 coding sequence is TGCGCCAGCAACCTTGGCGGCGGGGGGACCTACGAGCAGTACTTC. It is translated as CASNLGGGGTYEQYF.

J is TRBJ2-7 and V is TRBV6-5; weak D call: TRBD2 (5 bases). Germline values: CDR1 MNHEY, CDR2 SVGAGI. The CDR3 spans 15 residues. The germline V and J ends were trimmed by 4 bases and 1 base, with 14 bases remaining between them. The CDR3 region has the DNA TGTGCCAGCAGTTCCGTTGTTCGGGGTTCCTACGAGCAGTACTTC. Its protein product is CASSSVVRGSYEQYF.

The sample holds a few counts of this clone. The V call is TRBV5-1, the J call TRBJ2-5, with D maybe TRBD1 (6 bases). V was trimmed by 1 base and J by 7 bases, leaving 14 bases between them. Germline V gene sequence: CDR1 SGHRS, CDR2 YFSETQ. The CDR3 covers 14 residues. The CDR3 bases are TGCGCCAGCAGCTTGAGGGACACAGGTGGGACCCAGTACTTC. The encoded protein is CASSLRDTGGTQYF.

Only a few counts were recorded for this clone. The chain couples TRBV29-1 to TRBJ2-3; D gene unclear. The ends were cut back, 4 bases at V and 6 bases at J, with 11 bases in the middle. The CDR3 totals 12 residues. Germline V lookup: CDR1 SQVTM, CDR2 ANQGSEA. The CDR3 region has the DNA TGCAGCGTTGCCCGCGCCTCTGATACGCAGTATTTT. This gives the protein CSVARASDTQYF.

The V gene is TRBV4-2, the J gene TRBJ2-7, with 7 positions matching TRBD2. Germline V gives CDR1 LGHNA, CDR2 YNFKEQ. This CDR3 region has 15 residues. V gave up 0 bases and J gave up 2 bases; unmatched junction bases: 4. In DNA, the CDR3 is TGTGCCAGCAGCCAAGATGGGGGACTAACCTACGAGCAGTACTTC. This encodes CASSQDGGLTYEQYF.

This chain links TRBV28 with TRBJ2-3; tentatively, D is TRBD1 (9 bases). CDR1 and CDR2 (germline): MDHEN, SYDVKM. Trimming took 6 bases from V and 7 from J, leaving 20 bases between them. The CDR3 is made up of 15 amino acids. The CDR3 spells CASSRSGTGSYTQYF. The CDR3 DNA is TGTGCCAGCAGCCGTAGCGGGACAGGGTCATATACGCAGTATTTT.

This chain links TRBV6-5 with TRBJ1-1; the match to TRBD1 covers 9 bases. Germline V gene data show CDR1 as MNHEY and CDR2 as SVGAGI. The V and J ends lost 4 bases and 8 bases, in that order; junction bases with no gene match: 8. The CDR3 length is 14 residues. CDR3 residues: CASSLIGTGSEAFF. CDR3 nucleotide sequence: TGTGCCAGCAGTTTAATAGGGACAGGGTCGGAAGCTTTCTTT.

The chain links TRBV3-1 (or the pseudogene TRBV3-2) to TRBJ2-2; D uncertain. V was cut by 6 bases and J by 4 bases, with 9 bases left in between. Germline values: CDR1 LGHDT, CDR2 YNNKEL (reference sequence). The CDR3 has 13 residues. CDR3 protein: CASRVGGTGELFF. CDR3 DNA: TGTGCCAGCAGGGTCGGTGGCACCGGGGAGCTGTTTTTT.

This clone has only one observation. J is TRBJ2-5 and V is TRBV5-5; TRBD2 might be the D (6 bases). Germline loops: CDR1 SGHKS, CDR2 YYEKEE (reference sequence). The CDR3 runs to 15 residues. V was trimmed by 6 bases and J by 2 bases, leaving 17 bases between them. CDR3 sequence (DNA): TGTGCCAGCACCTTAAATTCGGGACTGCAAGAGACCCAGTACTTC. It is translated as CASTLNSGLQETQYF.